Listed here are 23 T cell receptor beta chains from one sample, sequenced in a study of cytomegalovirus exposure and HLA in healthy donors. The protocol was immunoSEQ multiplex PCR, while the TCRdb copy is restricted to in-frame clones and leaves out a portion. The repertoire holds about 190,000 clones, with roughly 82% as singletons. Sequenced input: PBMCs. Source of these receptors: a woman younger than 35 in good health and CMV-seronegative.

The genes are TRBV5-1 and TRBJ1-5, with TRBD1 identical over 9 bases. CDR1 is SGHRS and CDR2 is YFSETQ in the germline V gene. With V trimmed by 4 bases and J by 5 bases, 7 bases remained unmatched. The CDR3 has 15 residues. CDR3 region: CASSRGQGKDQPQHF. CDR3 DNA: TGCGCCAGCAGCCGGGGACAGGGTAAAGATCAGCCCCAGCATTTT. The full variable domain, rest sourced from reference TRBV5-1 and TRBJ1-5, is KAGVTQTPRYLIKTRGQQVTLSCSPISGHRSVSWYQQTPGQGLQFLFEYFSETQRNKGNFPGRFSGRQFSNSRSEMNVSTLELGDSALYLCASSRGQGKDQPQHFGDGTRLSIL.

This rearrangement joins TRBV13 to TRBJ2-7, with TRBD2 matching over 8 bases. CDR1 is PRHDT, CDR2 FYEKMQ, per germline (reference sequence). This CDR3 spans 13 amino acids. Trimming removed 5 bases from V and 6 bases from J; junction bases left unmatched: 6. The CDR3 region has the DNA TGTGCCAGCAGCCCGGTACGGGGGGGCGAGCAGTACTTC. Its protein product is CASSPVRGGEQYF.

The V and J genes are TRBV29-1 and TRBJ2-1; D is ambiguous. The CDR3 extends over 13 amino acids. V was shortened by 6 bases and J by 0 bases, with 9 bases between the two germline ends. Germline assignment: CDR1 SQVTM and CDR2 ANQGSEA. This CDR3 reads CSVPVSSYNEQFF. The CDR3 DNA is TGCAGCGTCCCCGTGAGCTCCTACAATGAGCAGTTCTTC.

The rearrangement uses TRBV11-3 and TRBJ2-7; D might be TRBD2 (6 bases). The germline V gene has CDR1 SGHNT and CDR2 YENEEA. This CDR3 is 13 amino acids long. Trimming left V 1 base short and J 4 bases short, with 8 bases between. The CDR3 region has the DNA TGTGCCAGCAGCTTAGGAGGAGGGTACGAGCAGTACTTC. This translates into CASSLGGGYEQYF.

This chain links TRBV5-1 with TRBJ1-4; 7 nucleotides line up with TRBD1. The CDR3 covers 15 residues. Per germline, CDR1 SGHRS and CDR2 YFSETQ. With 2 bases clipped from V and 4 bases from J, the junction kept 5 bases outside the gene matches. The CDR3 region has the DNA TGCGCCAGCAGCTTAACAGGGGACCTTAATGAAAAACTGTTTTTT. Protein product: CASSLTGDLNEKLFF.

V is TRBV9 and J is TRBJ2-1; 9 bases align to TRBD1. The CDR3 runs 15 residues. V dropped 3 bases and J dropped 4; count of bases not matched to a gene: 5. Per the germline V gene, CDR1 is SGDLS and CDR2 is YYNGEE. CDR3 in DNA: TGTGCCAGCAGCGCTTCCGGACAGGGGTACAATGAGCAGTTCTTC. The encoded protein is CASSASGQGYNEQFF.

The gene calls are TRBV5-1 and TRBJ1-1, with 10 bases matching TRBD1. The V and J ends lost 4 bases and 4 bases, in that order; junction bases with no gene match: 4. This CDR3 region has 14 residues. CDR1 and CDR2 (germline): SGHRS, YFSETQ. The CDR3, as DNA: TGCGCCAGCAGCATCGACAGGGGGCCCACTGAAGCTTTCTTT. It is translated as CASSIDRGPTEAFF.

This clone was seen a single time. The chain has TRBV6-5 and TRBJ2-1; possibly TRBD2 for D (6 bases). V was shortened by 5 bases and J by 6 bases, with 8 bases between the two germline ends. CDR1 and CDR2 from the germline V gene are MNHEY and SVGAGI. The CDR3 has 12 residues. CDR3 in amino acids: CASSTTSNEQFF. CDR3 in DNA: TGTGCCAGCAGTACGACTAGCAATGAGCAGTTCTTC.

The V call is TRBV9, the J call TRBJ2-3; 13 bases match TRBD2. The V gene's germline CDR1 is SGDLS and CDR2 YYNGEE. The CDR3 spans 16 residues. The trim removed 4 bases at V and 5 bases at J, leaving 7 bases unmatched. The CDR3 is CASSHGTSGDGDTQYF. The CDR3 DNA is TGTGCCAGCAGCCACGGGACTAGCGGGGATGGAGATACGCAGTATTTT.

CDR3 nucleotides: TGCGCCAGCAGCTTGGCCGGGGGGAAGGGGTATGGCTACACCTTC. Its protein is CASSLAGGKGYGYTF. V gene TRBV5-1 combines with J gene TRBJ1-2, with D possibly being TRBD1 (5 bases). This CDR3 has 15 residues. V was trimmed by 0 bases and J by 5 bases, leaving 14 bases between them. Germline lookup yields CDR1 SGHRS and CDR2 YFSETQ.

The V gene is TRBV6-5, the J gene TRBJ2-1, with D possibly matching TRBD2 (5 bases). Germline loops: CDR1 MNHEY, CDR2 SVGAGI. The CDR3 length is 12 residues. With 4 bases removed from V and 10 bases from J, the gap between germline ends came to 11 bases. The CDR3 sequence is CASSSLGGEQFF. For the CDR3, the DNA is TGTGCCAGCAGTTCGTTAGGAGGCGAGCAGTTCTTC.

The V and J genes are TRBV15 and TRBJ1-5; 9 bases align to TRBD1. Looked up from germline, CDR1 is LNHNV and CDR2 is YYDKDF (reference sequence). CDR3 length: 14 residues. Unmatched junction bases numbered 3, after V lost 4 bases and J lost 5 bases. The CDR3 region is CATSTRQGDQPQHF. CDR3 in DNA: TGTGCCACCAGCACTAGACAGGGGGATCAGCCCCAGCATTTT.

The rearrangement links TRBV27 to TRBJ2-7, with 13 nucleotides matching TRBD2. Looked up from germline, CDR1 is MNHEY and CDR2 is SMNVEV (reference sequence). The CDR3 is made up of 18 amino acids. V lost 8 bases, J lost 4 bases, and 17 bases stayed unmatched. Here the CDR3 DNA reads TGTGCCAGCCGCAGGGGAGGACTAGCGGGAGTGGGCTGGTACGAGCAGTACTTC. This sequence encodes CASRRGGLAGVGWYEQYF.

This rearrangement joins TRBV5-1 to TRBJ2-1, with D possibly matching TRBD2 (6 bases). Trimming took off 3 bases at V and 0 bases at J, with 13 bases between the two ends. The CDR3 runs to 16 residues. Germline V CDR1 and CDR2: SGHRS, YFSETQ. CDR3 DNA sequence: TGCGCCAGCAGCTCGGGAGTCCTAATCTCCTACAATGAGCAGTTCTTC. It codes for CASSSGVLISYNEQFF.

The chain recombines TRBV9 with TRBJ2-7, with D perhaps matching TRBD1 (6 bases). Germline CDR1 SGDLS, CDR2 YYNGEE. The CDR3 spans 14 residues. Trimming removed 7 bases from V and 3 bases from J, with 17 bases in between. CDR3 sequence reads: CASSEDSLGYEQYF. DNA for the CDR3: TGTGCCAGCTCCGAGGACAGCCTTGGCTACGAGCAGTACTTC.

This sequence joins TRBV19 and TRBJ1-4; 8 nucleotides match TRBD1. The CDR3 is 14 residues long. Germline V CDR1 and CDR2: LNHDA, SQIVND (reference sequence). The J segment lost 7 bases and the V segment lost 5 bases, leaving 6 bases of the junction unmatched. This chain's CDR3 is CASSDRGRSEKLFF. CDR3 sequence (DNA): TGTGCCAGTAGTGACAGGGGCAGAAGTGAAAAACTGTTTTTT.

The chain has TRBV5-1 and TRBJ1-3; D gene ambiguous. V lost 4 bases and J lost 0, with 14 bases in between. Germline V gene lookup returns CDR1 SGHRS and CDR2 YFSETQ. The CDR3 consists of 16 residues. The CDR3 DNA follows: TGCGCCAGCAGCACCAGCGGTGGGTTCTCTGGAAACACCATATATTTT. Translating it yields CASSTSGGFSGNTIYF.

The chain recombines TRBV30 with TRBJ2-7, with 9 bases identical to TRBD2. CDR3 length: 18 amino acids. V was clipped by 0 bases and J by 2 bases; unmatched bases: 14. Per the germline V gene, CDR1 is GTSNPN and CDR2 is SVGIG (reference sequence). The CDR3 here is CAWSVRRDGAGGAYEQYF. CDR3 DNA: TGTGCCTGGAGTGTACGAAGGGATGGAGCGGGGGGCGCCTACGAGCAGTACTTC. The full variable domain, rest sourced from reference TRBV30 and TRBJ2-7, is SQTIHQWPATLVQPVGSPLSLECTVEGTSNPNLYWYRQAAGRGLQLLFYSVGIGQISSEVPQNLSASRPQDRQFILSSKKLLLSDSGFYLCAWSVRRDGAGGAYEQYFGPGTRLTVT.

The V call is TRBV30, the J call TRBJ2-7; perhaps TRBD1 as D (5 bases). V lost 4 bases, J lost 3 bases, and 10 bases lay in between. Germline lookup yields CDR1 GTSNPN and CDR2 SVGIG (reference sequence). This CDR3 spans 12 amino acids. CDR3 in DNA: TGTGCCTGGAATGACAGAAACTACGAGCAGTACTTC. As protein: CAWNDRNYEQYF.

The rearrangement joins TRBV9 to TRBJ2-7, with 9 bases fitting TRBD1. Germline V gives CDR1 SGDLS, CDR2 YYNGEE. CDR3 length equals 16 residues. V gave up 0 bases and J gave up 3 bases; unmatched junction bases: 7. CDR3 DNA: TGTGCCAGCAGCGTAGTAGTCGGGACAGGGAACTACGAGCAGTACTTC. The encoded protein is CASSVVVGTGNYEQYF.

The rearrangement joins TRBV25-1 to TRBJ2-1; 7 bases map to TRBD1. V shed 7 bases and J 4 bases; nucleotides not matched to a gene: 7. Germline CDR1 and CDR2: MGHDK and SYGVNS. The CDR3 spans 14 residues. As DNA, the CDR3 is TGTGCCAGCAATGCGAGGGGGCGATACAATGAGCAGTTCTTC. It yields the protein CASNARGRYNEQFF.

The chain links TRBV9 to TRBJ1-1; the D gene is possibly TRBD1 (5 bases). Germline loops: CDR1 SGDLS, CDR2 YYNGEE. Trimming stripped 0 bases from V and 6 bases from J, with 9 bases between. This CDR3 contains 13 residues. In nucleotides, the CDR3 is TGTGCCAGCAGCGTAGGGGGGGATTCTGAAGCTTTCTTT. Translated, it gives CASSVGGDSEAFF.

The genes are TRBV6-1 and TRBJ1-5, with D perhaps TRBD1 (5 bases). The germline CDR1 and CDR2 sequences are MNHNS and SASEGT. V gave up 6 bases and J gave up 4 bases, with 10 bases separating them. The CDR3 has 13 residues. CDR3 coding DNA: TGTGCCAGCAGCCGACAGCAAAATCAGCCCCAGCATTTT. Protein: CASSRQQNQPQHF.